This T cell receptor (beta chain) appears in the sequencing data of a study of T cells in narcolepsy. Study details: Enrolled donors included narcolepsy type 1 or type 2 patients and healthy controls. Study-wide results and limits: Autoreactive HCRT-specific and TRIB2-specific clonotypes were marked in same-patient CSF-versus-blood CD4+ comparisons. No autoreactive T cell clone sequences appeared in some memory CD4+ repertoires. Reportedly, autoreactive clonotypes were serially detected in patients' blood but not controls'.

Germline CDR1 reads GTSNPN; CDR2 reads SVGIG (reference sequence). This CDR3 has 15 residues. V lost 3 bases and J lost 4, with 16 bases in between. A remark on this clone: Its antigen is unknown.

Generated by immunoSEQ multiplex PCR, the TCRdb table keeps only in-frame clones and is missing some. This table has more than 30,000 clones, roughly 87% appearing once. This sequence joins TRBV30 and TRBJ2-1; D possibly corresponds to TRBD2 (6 bases). Sequenced: memory (CD45RA-) CD4+ T cells from blood. This clonotype was sampled from a human donor in good health. The CDR3 region is CAWSGGSGFYNEQFF. In nucleotides, the CDR3 is TGTGCCTGGAGCGGTGGCAGCGGGTTTTACAATGAGCAGTTCTTC.